One sample yielded the 2 T cell receptor beta chains listed below, sequenced in a study of T cells in Graves' hyperthyroidism and ophthalmopathy. Using RNA transcripts as the source, TCR beta CDR3 regions were amplified. The HTBI primer set drove a first-round RT-PCR of the TCR CDR3. One entry per CDR3 protein, called by TCRdb with MiXCR from the multiplex PCR reads. The sample yields about half a million distinct CDR3 sequences, roughly a quarter seen once. Input material: blood. These receptors all stem from a woman in her 30s with Graves' ophthalmopathy.

The V call is TRBV2, the J call TRBJ1-3; D is possibly TRBD1 (5 bases). V was pared by 7 bases and J by 2 bases, with 27 bases between. CDR3 size: 19 residues. Germline values: CDR1 SNHLY, CDR2 FYNNEI. CDR3 nucleotide sequence: TGTGCCAGCACCATTTCCCGGGACGGAGTATCTTTCCCTGGAAACACCATATATTTT. Translated, it gives CASTISRDGVSFPGNTIYF.

This clonotype was recorded at least ten times. The chain joins TRBV2 to TRBJ1-1; unclear D gene. Germline CDR1 and CDR2: SNHLY and FYNNEI. The CDR3 spans 13 residues. The V and J ends lost 6 bases and 0 bases respectively, with 8 bases between them. The CDR3 here is CASRGNMNTEAFF. DNA for the CDR3: TGTGCCAGCAGGGGAAACATGAACACTGAAGCTTTCTTT.